This note documents a single T cell receptor beta chain sequence. The data were obtained in a study of blood T cell repertoires in COVID-19. Study-wide context: COVID-19 samples from acute and convalescent phases originated in the United States, Italy and Spain. The cDNA or gDNA used as material had been derived from T cells, B-cell-depleted T cells, or PBMCs.

In the authors' workflow: Estimation of nucleated cell counts was performed using reference gene primer amplification. Assay: immunoSEQ multiplex PCR; the TCRdb copy retains only in-frame clones and omits some. V, J and clone size derive from that table, while D and trimming were established from the DNA sequence. The sample has some 110,000 clones, roughly 84% seen once. The V segment lost 5 bases and the J segment 0 bases; nucleotides outside the gene matches: 4. CDR1 MGHRA and CDR2 YSYEKL come from the germline V gene. The CDR3 spans 14 residues. V gene TRBV4-1 combines with J gene TRBJ2-7, with TRBD1 matching over 7 bases. Sample: peripheral blood. This sequence originates from a woman aged 70-85 years with acute or convalescent COVID-19. The DNA of the CDR3 is TGCGCCAGCAGCTCCGGGACAGCCTCCTACGAGCAGTACTTC. It specifies CASSSGTASYEQYF.